Listed below are T cell receptor beta chains from one sample, sequenced in a study of T cell repertoires in cytomegalovirus infection. Via MiXCR, TCRdb re-called the reads, giving one row per CDR3 protein. This repertoire shows more than 200,000 distinct CDR3 sequences, approximately 10% found once; its top ten account for around 16%. The sequenced material came from PBMCs. All receptors derive from a human donor in good health (CMV status not recorded). Some clones in this sample may be carry-over from other donors' samples. CDR3s include the opening cysteine and the closing phenylalanine or tryptophan. A D gene is named only where the DNA matches it firmly. The size entry is marked missing in some rows and otherwise reads once, few, many or a size class.

j_gene	abundance	v_gene	len	d_gene	CDR3aa	CDR3nt
TRBJ1-5	many	TRBV6-1	14	.	CASRERNFNQPQHF	TGTGCCAGCAGGGAAAGGAATTTTAATCAGCCCCAGCATTTT
TRBJ2-1	.	TRBV6-6	16	.	CASSYRSLGGSNEQFF	TGTGCCAGCAGTTACCGGTCGCTGGGGGGCTCAAATGAGCAGTTCTTC
TRBJ2-1	many	TRBV7-2	17	TRBD1	CASSPWTTGGTYNEQFF	TGTGCCAGCAGCCCCTGGACCACAGGGGGAACCTACAATGAGCAGTTCTTC
TRBJ1-4	many	TRBV7-2	15	.	CASSSYGARDEKLFF	TGTGCCAGCAGCTCTTACGGGGCCCGGGATGAAAAACTGTTTTTT
TRBJ1-5	many	TRBV7-2	15	.	CASSFSGGRNQPQHF	TGTGCCAGCAGCTTTTCAGGCGGGCGCAATCAGCCCCAGCATTTT
TRBJ1-4	many	TRBV7-2	13	.	CASSLVAGGKLFF	TGTGCCAGCAGCTTAGTTGCGGGTGGAAAACTGTTTTTT
TRBJ1-5	many	TRBV7-2	16	.	CASSLSTATINQPQHF	TGTGCCAGCAGCTTATCTACGGCCACGATCAATCAGCCCCAGCATTTT
TRBJ1-1	.	TRBV30	13	.	CARVGTEDTEAFF	TGTGCCAGGGTCGGGACGGAGGACACTGAAGCTTTCTTT
TRBJ1-5	.	TRBV7-4	14	.	CASSPPEAGQPQHF	TGTGCCAGCAGCCCTCCCGAGGCGGGGCAGCCCCAGCATTTT
TRBJ2-2	many	TRBV6-5	17	.	CASSYSNSRRATGELFF	TGTGCCAGCAGTTACTCGAATTCCCGACGGGCAACCGGGGAGCTGTTTTTT
TRBJ2-3	.	TRBV9	16	TRBD2	CASSGTSGGNADTQYF	TGTGCCAGCAGTGGGACTAGCGGGGGGAATGCAGATACGCAGTATTTT
TRBJ2-3	.	TRBV19	17	.	CASSPHLIGSGTDTQYF	TGTGCCAGTAGCCCCCATCTGATAGGGTCCGGCACAGATACGCAGTATTTT
TRBJ2-7	many	TRBV15	16	TRBD1	CATSRVGQVSSYEQYF	TGTGCCACCAGCAGAGTGGGACAGGTCAGCTCCTACGAGCAGTACTTC
TRBJ2-2	many	TRBV4-3	16	TRBD1	CASSQGSTGDTGELFF	TGCGCCAGCAGCCAAGGTTCGACAGGGGACACCGGGGAGCTGTTTTTT
TRBJ1-6	.	TRBV5-1	14	TRBD1	CASNTGTVNSPLHF	TGCGCCAGCAACACCGGGACAGTCAATTCACCCCTCCACTTT
TRBJ2-3	many	TRBV20-1	16	TRBD2	CSARVVAGGGPDTQYF	TGCAGTGCCCGAGTGGTAGCGGGAGGGGGCCCAGATACGCAGTATTTT
TRBJ2-7	.	TRBV20-1	15	TRBD2	CSARGTSGRIYEQYF	TGCAGTGCTAGAGGGACTAGCGGGAGAATCTACGAGCAGTACTTC
TRBJ2-7	many	TRBV7-2	14	TRBD2	CASSFAAGGHEQYF	TGTGCCAGCAGCTTTGCAGCGGGGGGCCACGAGCAGTACTTC
TRBJ1-2	many	TRBV6-5	15	.	CASSSSGRLNYGYTF	.
TRBJ2-3	many	TRBV5-1	14	.	CASSPPSFTDTQYF	TGCGCCAGCAGCCCGCCCTCTTTCACAGATACGCAGTATTTT
TRBJ1-3	many	TRBV14	16	TRBD1	CASSQATGGTGNTIYF	TGTGCCAGCAGCCAAGCTACAGGGGGAACAGGAAACACCATATATTTT
TRBJ2-7	many	TRBV7-2	12	.	CASSLGDYEQYF	TGTGCCAGCAGCCTTGGGGATTACGAGCAGTACTTC
TRBJ2-2	.	TRBV29-1	14	.	CSVGHNANTGELFF	TGCAGCGTTGGACATAACGCGAACACCGGGGAGCTGTTTTTT
TRBJ2-5	many	TRBV7-2	14	TRBD2	CASSFSGSGETQYF	TGTGCCAGCAGCTTCAGCGGGAGCGGTGAGACCCAGTACTTC
TRBJ2-1	few	TRBV20-1	15	.	CSARESGRNTNEQFF	TGCAGTGCTAGAGAAAGCGGGCGGAACACCAATGAGCAGTTCTTC
TRBJ1-1	few	TRBV5-1	13	.	CASSLDMNTEAFF	TGCGCCAGCAGCTTGGACATGAACACTGAAGCTTTCTTT
TRBJ2-5	many	TRBV7-2	16	.	CASSLRELQGKETQYF	TGTGCCAGCAGCCTCCGGGAGCTTCAGGGCAAAGAGACCCAGTACTTC
TRBJ1-2	medium-sized	TRBV7-2	16	.	CASSLRFGGTNYGYTF	TGTGCCAGCAGCTTACGGTTCGGTGGAACTAACTATGGCTACACCTTC
TRBJ1-2	few	TRBV12-3/TRBV12-4	15	.	CASSFSRERSYGYTF	TGTGCCAGCAGTTTTTCGAGGGAACGGTCCTATGGCTACACCTTC
TRBJ2-7	.	TRBV10-3	13	.	CATGGGGLDEQYF	TGTGCCACCGGAGGGGGCGGTTTGGACGAGCAGTACTTC
TRBJ1-6	.	TRBV7-2	18	TRBD1	CASSSRGGDSTYNSPLHF	TGTGCCAGCAGCTCTAGGGGGGGGGACAGTACCTATAATTCACCCCTCCACTTT
TRBJ2-5	many	TRBV20-1	13	.	CSARGVPQETQYF	TGCAGTGCTAGGGGGGTACCCCAAGAGACCCAGTACTTC
TRBJ2-2	many	TRBV19	16	TRBD2	CASSRRTSGNTGELFF	TGTGCCAGTAGTAGGCGGACTAGTGGGAACACCGGGGAGCTGTTTTTT
TRBJ2-5	.	TRBV12-3/TRBV12-4	13	.	CASSLPEGETQYF	TGTGCCAGCAGCCTACCCGAGGGTGAGACCCAGTACTTC
TRBJ2-2	.	TRBV7-6	16	.	CASSLLQGENTGELFF	TGTGCCAGCAGCTTACTCCAGGGTGAGAACACCGGGGAGCTGTTTTTT
TRBJ1-2	.	TRBV3-1	14	.	CASSQGGRDYGYTF	TGTGCCAGCAGCCAAGGGGGACGGGACTATGGCTACACCTTC
TRBJ1-4	many	TRBV28	12	.	CASSLRGRKLFF	TGTGCCAGCAGTCTCAGGGGACGAAAACTGTTTTTT
TRBJ2-2	few	TRBV5-1	17	TRBD1	CASSLAGQGINTGELFF	TGCGCCAGCAGCTTGGCTGGACAGGGGATTAACACCGGGGAGCTGTTTTTT
TRBJ1-3	many	TRBV7-8	15	.	CASSLVLGTGNTIYF	TGTGCCAGCAGCTTAGTTCTGGGTACTGGAAACACCATATATTTT
TRBJ2-3	many	TRBV7-9	20	.	CASSLNPGNLAWTRRDTQYF	TGTGCCAGCAGCTTAAATCCAGGAAACCTCGCATGGACGAGGAGGGATACGCAGTATTTT
TRBJ2-1	.	TRBV2	14	TRBD1	CASSEIGRGHEQFF	TGTGCCAGCAGTGAAATCGGCAGGGGGCATGAGCAGTTCTTC
TRBJ2-5	many	TRBV7-2	14	TRBD1	CASKNGQGGETQYF	TGTGCCAGCAAGAACGGACAGGGCGGAGAGACCCAGTACTTC
TRBJ2-1	many	TRBV6-2/TRBV6-3	13	.	CASSYGPYNEQFF	TGTGCCAGCAGTTACGGACCTTACAATGAGCAGTTCTTC
TRBJ1-1	few	TRBV6-5	15	TRBD1	CASSGDRGLNTEAFF	TGTGCCAGCAGTGGGGACAGGGGGCTGAACACTGAAGCTTTCTTT
TRBJ2-7	.	TRBV20-1	16	TRBD1	CSASLSGTGLSYEQYF	TGCAGTGCTAGTCTTTCCGGGACAGGGTTATCCTACGAGCAGTACTTC
TRBJ1-5	many	TRBV28	13	.	CASRSNSNQPQHF	TGTGCCAGCAGATCAAATAGCAATCAGCCCCAGCATTTT
TRBJ1-5	few	TRBV12-3/TRBV12-4	15	.	CASTLLGHSNQPQHF	TGTGCCAGCACCCTGCTAGGCCATAGCAATCAGCCCCAGCATTTT
TRBJ2-7	few	TRBV18	13	.	CASSPARDYEQYF	TGTGCCAGCTCACCGGCCAGGGACTACGAGCAGTACTTC
TRBJ2-1	many	TRBV11-3	11	.	CASSLGYEQFF	TGTGCCAGCAGCTTAGGGTATGAGCAGTTCTTC